Sequencing of this TCR beta chain was carried out in a study of blood T cell repertoires in COVID-19. Per the germline V gene, CDR1 is LGHNA and CDR2 is YNFKEQ. V was clipped by 0 bases and J by 6 bases, with 11 bases between them. The CDR3 has 14 residues. The protocol was immunoSEQ multiplex PCR, while the TCRdb copy is restricted to in-frame clones and leaves out a portion. This table holds around 170,000 clones, 80% to 90% found once. The J gene is TRBJ1-2, the V gene TRBV4-2; no definite D call. The receptor comes from a man aged 18 to 29 who had recovered from COVID-19. The sequenced sample was peripheral blood. For the CDR3, the DNA is TGTGCCAGCAGCCAAGAATGGGGAGGCGATGGCTACACCTTC. This translates into CASSQEWGGDGYTF.